This TCR beta chain was identified during a study of T cell changes during pregnancy in multiple sclerosis (dated by TCRdb to between 2018 and 2021). Study-level background: The study looked at changes in the T cell repertoire across pregnancy in women with multiple sclerosis.

CDR1 and CDR2 were assigned from the germline V gene as MDHEN and SYDVKM. From V the trimming removes 2 bases and from J it removes 1 base, while the gene matches leave 5 bases of the junction unaccounted for. The CDR3 numbers 16 residues from cysteine through phenylalanine. Only CDR3 DNA remains: 48 bases, in frame from the first base. The library came from the immunoSEQ multiplex PCR assay. TCRdb took this table from immuneACCESS and kept in-frame rearrangements with V and J called. Such tables lack part of the clones; where checked against another copy, unresolved V genes explain under half of the gap, and the rest is unexplained. For this sample the table gives about 40,000 clones, of which roughly 90% were detected only once. The ten most abundant clones make up under 10% of the sample. With regard to this clone: It has no known antigen specificity. Base-call qualities are not available, and no considerably larger clone is one nucleotide away.

Sequencing used CD8+ T cells from peripheral blood mononuclear cells, obtained before pregnancy. The TCR sequence derives from a female donor with multiple sclerosis, enrolled in a pregnancy study. The rearranged segments are TRBV28 and TRBJ1-3, with 7 central nucleotides matching TRBD1. The nucleotide sequence is TGTGCCAGCAGTTTACCCGGGACAGAGTCTGGAAACACCATATATTTT. Protein translation: CASSLPGTESGNTIYF.